Each of the 29 T cell receptor beta chains below was sequenced from the same sample in a study of T cells in Graves' hyperthyroidism and ophthalmopathy. There were TCR beta CDR3 regions amplified from RNA transcripts. During a first-round RT-PCR of the TCR CDR3, the HTBI primer set was used. TCRdb redid the calling of the multiplex PCR reads with MiXCR, one entry per CDR3 protein. The sample lists 350,000 to 400,000 distinct CDR3 sequences; around 14% were seen once. The specimen was blood. The receptors derive from a woman in her sixties or seventies with Graves' hyperthyroidism.

V is TRBV7-2 and J is TRBJ1-6, with D tentatively TRBD1 (5 bases). CDR1 is SGHTA and CDR2 is FQGNSA in the germline V gene. Trimming pared 6 bases from V and 9 bases from J, leaving 12 bases between. The length of the CDR3 is 13 residues. The CDR3 nucleotides are TGTGCCAGCAGTCCCCGTGGGGGTTCACCCCTCCACTTT. It yields the protein CASSPRGGSPLHF. The full variable domain, completed using reference TRBV7-2 and TRBJ1-6, is GAGVSQSPSNKVTEKGKDVELRCDPISGHTALYWYRQSLGQGLEFLIYFQGNSAPDKSGLPSDRFSAERTGGSVSTLTIQRTQQEDSAVYLCASSPRGGSPLHFGNGTRLTVT.

In its sample, this clonotype was seen many times. The gene calls are TRBV9 and TRBJ2-1; D tentatively fits TRBD1 or TRBD2 (5 bases each). V was pared by 4 bases and J by 0 bases, with 11 bases between. The CDR3 is 15 amino acids. The germline CDR1 and CDR2 sequences are SGDLS and YYNGEE. The CDR3 bases are TGTGCCAGCAGCCAAGGGACGGTCTCCTACAATGAGCAGTTCTTC. Translated: CASSQGTVSYNEQFF.

This clonotype was seen only a few times. The V call is TRBV6-6, the J call TRBJ2-4; D gene uncertain. Trimming removed 5 bases from V and 5 bases from J, with 10 bases in between. The germline V gene encodes CDR1 MNHNY and CDR2 SVGAGI (reference sequence). The CDR3 runs 13 residues. In DNA, the CDR3 is TGTGCCAGCAGTACAAGCGTGGAAAACATTCAGTACTTC. It specifies CASSTSVENIQYF.

The chain employs TRBV7-3 and TRBJ2-2; no reliable D call. This CDR3 comprises 12 residues. Trimming cost V 7 bases and J 5 bases, with 8 bases left between them. Per the germline V gene, CDR1 is SGHTA and CDR2 is FQGTGA. The CDR3 DNA reads TGTGCCAGCACCATAGGGACCGGGGAGCTGTTTTTT. Translation gives CASTIGTGELFF.

The sample holds many counts of this clonotype. The chain uses TRBV11-1 and TRBJ1-1; 10 bases fit TRBD1. The V gene's germline CDR1 is SGHAT and CDR2 FQDESV (reference sequence). This CDR3 region has 15 residues. The ends lost 5 bases at V and 1 base at J; junction bases unmatched: 4. CDR3 nucleotides: TGTGCCAGCAGCAGAAGACAGGGGGCGAACACTGAAGCTTTCTTT. Translated: CASSRRQGANTEAFF.

This clonotype showed up just a few times. The chain combines TRBV24-1 with TRBJ2-1, with D possibly being TRBD1 (7 bases). V lost 4 bases and J lost 7, with 19 bases in between. The length of the CDR3 is 16 residues. Germline V CDR1 and CDR2: KGHDR, SFDVKD. For the CDR3, the DNA is TGTGCCACCAGTGACTCAGACAGGGCCGGAGGGAATGAGCAGTTCTTC. It yields the protein CATSDSDRAGGNEQFF.

The sample holds many counts of this clonotype. The chain uses TRBV12-3 or TRBV12-4 and TRBJ1-5; possible D gene TRBD1, 5 bases. This CDR3 has 14 residues. Between the trimmed V and J ends, which lost 5 bases and 7 bases, there was a span of 15 bases. The CDR3 DNA sequence: TGTGCCAGCAGTGCACTTGGAAGGGGACAGCCCCAGCATTTT. Translated, it gives CASSALGRGQPQHF.

The chain uses TRBV4-1 and TRBJ1-4, with no clear D. Germline CDR1 and CDR2: MGHRA and YSYEKL. CDR3 length: 15 residues. Trimming left V 1 base short and J 8 bases short, with 14 bases between. This chain's CDR3 is CASSQGWGSGEKLFF. The DNA of the CDR3 is TGCGCCAGCAGCCAAGGTTGGGGATCTGGGGAAAAACTGTTTTTT.

This clonotype was counted ten times or more. The V gene is TRBV6-6, the J gene TRBJ1-1; possibly TRBD1 for D (5 bases). There are 12 residues in the CDR3. Trimming took off 2 bases at V and 8 bases at J, with 9 bases between the two ends. The germline gives CDR1 MNHNY, CDR2 SVGAGI (reference sequence). The DNA of the CDR3 is TGTGCCAGCAGTTACGACAGCTTAGAAGCTTTCTTT. It specifies CASSYDSLEAFF.

The rearrangement links TRBV11-3 to TRBJ2-5; D call uncertain. Germline assignment: CDR1 SGHNT and CDR2 YENEEA. The CDR3 is 13 amino acids. Between the trimmed V and J ends, which lost 1 base and 1 base, there was a span of 4 bases. The CDR3 nucleotides read TGTGCCAGCAGCTTAGTCAGCCAAGAGACCCAGTACTTC. It codes for CASSLVSQETQYF.

This clonotype was counted at least ten times. The V and J genes are TRBV2 and TRBJ1-1; 7 bases are shared with TRBD1. V trimming: 7 bases; J trimming: 0 bases; junction bases outside the gene matches: 5. This CDR3 is 14 amino acids long. From germline, CDR1 is SNHLY and CDR2 FYNNEI. The CDR3 nucleotides are TGTGCCAGCAACCTGCAGGGGGTGAACACTGAAGCTTTCTTT. Translation gives CASNLQGVNTEAFF.

The V and J genes are TRBV6-2 or TRBV6-3 and TRBJ2-1; 9 bases are a match to TRBD1. With 6 bases clipped from V and 13 bases from J, the junction kept 13 bases outside the gene matches. CDR3 length equals 14 residues. Germline CDR1 and CDR2: MNHEY and SVGEGT. CDR3 coding DNA: TGTGCCAGCAGCACGACAGGGGGAGATTCAAGACAGTTCTTC. This translates into CASSTTGGDSRQFF.

This rearrangement joins TRBV19 to TRBJ1-5; 8 bases fit TRBD1. Germline V CDR1 and CDR2: LNHDA, SQIVND (reference sequence). CDR3 length equals 15 residues. The junction had 9 bases not matched to a gene; V was cut back by 4 bases and J by 7 bases. The CDR3 here is CASSTGQGRGQPQHF. In DNA form, the CDR3 reads TGTGCCAGTAGTACCGGACAGGGTAGAGGGCAGCCCCAGCATTTT. The variable domain in full, completed from reference TRBV19 and TRBJ1-5, reads DGGITQSPKYLFRKEGQNVTLSCEQNLNHDAMYWYRQDPGQGLRLIYYSQIVNDFQKGDIAEGYSVSREKKESFPLTVTSAQKNPTAFYLCASSTGQGRGQPQHFGDGTRLSIL.

The table lists this clonotype with many counts. This chain links TRBV12-3 or TRBV12-4 with TRBJ1-3; no firm D call. The CDR3 contains 16 residues. The V end was cut by 2 bases, the J end by 3 bases, with 14 bases between. The CDR3, as DNA: TGTGCCAGCAGTTTATTGGCCGACGACCTTGGAAACACCATATATTTT. This sequence encodes CASSLLADDLGNTIYF.

This clonotype has ten or more counts. J is TRBJ2-7 and V is TRBV20-1; a weak D match, TRBD1 (6 bases). Germline CDR1 DFQATT, CDR2 SNEGSKA (reference sequence). With 1 base removed from V and 0 bases from J, the gap between germline ends came to 13 bases. The CDR3 is made up of 15 amino acids. The DNA for the CDR3 is TGCAGTGCTAGAGGCAGGGGAGTGTTCTCCTACGAGCAGTACTTC. It yields the protein CSARGRGVFSYEQYF.

The table lists this clonotype with many counts. This chain links TRBV12-3 or TRBV12-4 with TRBJ2-7; 7 nucleotides line up with TRBD2. This CDR3 is built from 13 residues. Trimming took 10 bases from V and 7 from J; bases not matched to a gene: 13. The CDR3 nucleotides read TGTGCCACCGCCGGGGCGGGAGCAAATGAGCAGTACTTC. As protein: CATAGAGANEQYF.

This clonotype appeared many times. This chain connects TRBV5-1 to TRBJ1-1; TRBD1 is a possible D gene (6 bases). V was trimmed by 6 bases and J by 3 bases, leaving 15 bases between them. Germline assignment: CDR1 SGHRS and CDR2 YFSETQ. The CDR3 consists of 14 residues. The CDR3 sequence: CASTRGGSDTEAFF. The CDR3 bases are TGCGCCAGCACTCGAGGGGGGTCGGACACTGAAGCTTTCTTT.

At least ten counts were recorded for this clonotype. V is TRBV7-2 and J is TRBJ2-1; possible D gene TRBD2, 5 bases. The germline gives CDR1 SGHTA, CDR2 FQGNSA. Trimming took 5 bases from V and 1 from J, leaving 15 bases between them. The CDR3 is made up of 16 amino acids. The CDR3 DNA sequence: TGTGCCAGCAGCGCTACACTAGTCGGTTCCTACAATGAGCAGTTCTTC. As protein: CASSATLVGSYNEQFF.

The genes are TRBV5-1 and TRBJ2-3; no firm D call. The germline V gene encodes CDR1 SGHRS and CDR2 YFSETQ. The V and J ends lost 2 bases and 2 bases respectively, with 9 bases between them. This CDR3 is built from 14 residues. This chain's CDR3 is CASSLVDTTDTQYF. DNA for the CDR3: TGCGCCAGCAGCTTAGTAGACACCACAGATACGCAGTATTTT. Full variable domain (outside the CDR3, taken from reference TRBV5-1 and TRBJ2-3): KAGVTQTPRYLIKTRGQQVTLSCSPISGHRSVSWYQQTPGQGLQFLFEYFSETQRNKGNFPGRFSGRQFSNSRSEMNVSTLELGDSALYLCASSLVDTTDTQYFGPGTRLTVL.

This clonotype was counted many times. The chain employs TRBV7-9 and TRBJ2-1; the D gene could be TRBD1 or TRBD2 (5 bases each). From germline, CDR1 is SEHNR and CDR2 FQNEAQ (reference sequence). The CDR3 consists of 17 residues. Trimming took off 4 bases at V and 6 bases at J, with 22 bases between the two ends. The chain's CDR3 is CASSSGPRGLGGNEQFF. The CDR3 DNA reads as TGTGCCAGCAGCTCCGGACCTCGCGGTCTTGGGGGCAATGAGCAGTTCTTC.

This clonotype was detected ten times or more. This chain links TRBV30 with TRBJ1-2; the D gene is possibly TRBD1 (6 bases). V dropped 3 bases and J dropped 4 bases, with 12 bases sitting between them. The CDR3 contains 13 residues. CDR1 and CDR2 from the germline V gene are GTSNPN and SVGIG (reference sequence). The CDR3 is CAWRLTGTYGYTF. The DNA of the CDR3 is TGTGCCTGGAGACTTACAGGGACCTATGGCTACACCTTC.

A note on this clonotype: Being one base from a much bigger clone, this may be a read error. The chain employs TRBV28 and TRBJ2-7, with D hard to call. The germline V and J ends were trimmed by 6 bases and 4 bases, with 16 bases remaining between them. Germline V gene lookup returns CDR1 MDHEN and CDR2 SYDVKM. The CDR3 has 14 residues. In DNA form, the CDR3 reads TGTGCCAGCAGCAACGTCTTCAGGAAGTACGAGCAGTACTTC. This gives the protein CASSNVFRKYEQYF.

The V and J genes are TRBV5-1 and TRBJ2-4, with D perhaps matching TRBD2 (6 bases). V lost 1 base to trimming and J lost 0 bases, with 11 bases between them. CDR1 is SGHRS and CDR2 is YFSETQ in the germline V gene. The CDR3 runs to 16 residues. DNA for the CDR3: TGCGCCAGCAGCTTGCTTAGCGGTCTAGCCAAAAACATTCAGTACTTC. This translates into CASSLLSGLAKNIQYF.

This clonotype showed up many times. The rearrangement joins TRBV7-9 to TRBJ2-7; D may be TRBD2 (5 bases). The CDR3 is made up of 14 amino acids. V lost 1 base and J lost 4, with 11 bases in between. The germline CDR1 and CDR2 sequences are SEHNR and FQNEAQ (reference sequence). The CDR3 bases are TGTGCCAGCAGCTTAGGAGTTCGGACTTACGAGCAGTACTTC. It yields the protein CASSLGVRTYEQYF.

This clonotype has ten or more counts. The chain is built from TRBV11-3 and TRBJ2-1; TRBD2 agrees at 7 bases. The germline CDR1 and CDR2 sequences are SGHNT and YENEEA. Unmatched junction bases numbered 11, after V lost 5 bases and J lost 10 bases. This CDR3 spans 14 amino acids. The CDR3 sequence is CASSPQLAAQEQFF. The CDR3 DNA sequence: TGTGCCAGCAGCCCGCAGCTAGCGGCCCAGGAGCAGTTCTTC.

This clonotype occurred many times. This rearrangement joins TRBV18 to TRBJ2-7; 7 bases align to TRBD1. Trimming took 3 bases from V and 2 from J; bases not matched to a gene: 4. Germline V gene sequence: CDR1 KGHSH, CDR2 LQKENI. The CDR3 runs 14 residues. Written as DNA, the CDR3 is TGTGCCAGCTCACCGACAGGGAATCCCTACGAGCAGTACTTC. The encoded protein is CASSPTGNPYEQYF.

This clonotype was counted ten times or more. J is TRBJ1-1 and V is TRBV20-1; no clear D. CDR3 length: 11 amino acids. With 5 bases removed from V and 0 bases from J, the gap between germline ends came to 4 bases. Germline CDR1 reads DFQATT; CDR2 reads SNEGSKA (reference sequence). The CDR3 protein is CSAFMNTEAFF. The CDR3 nucleotides are TGCAGTGCTTTTATGAACACTGAAGCTTTCTTT.

This clonotype was counted a few times. V gene TRBV3-1 combines with J gene TRBJ2-1, with TRBD2 identical over 14 bases. CDR3 size: 19 residues. The V segment lost 0 bases and the J segment 0 bases; nucleotides outside the gene matches: 4. Germline CDR1 is LGHDT and CDR2 is YNNKEL (reference sequence). DNA for the CDR3: TGTGCCAGCAGCCAAGAGGTCGGGACTAGCGGGAGCTCCTACAATGAGCAGTTCTTC. Translating it yields CASSQEVGTSGSSYNEQFF.

In this sample, this clonotype turned up many times. The chain has TRBV19 and TRBJ2-5; 11 positions agree with TRBD1. The CDR3 length is 16 residues. Germline V gene data show CDR1 as LNHDA and CDR2 as SQIVND (reference sequence). V was clipped by 8 bases and J by 4 bases; unmatched bases: 12. The CDR3, as DNA: TGTGCCAGTCTTCCTCGACCGGGACAGGGGGGAGAGACCCAGTACTTC. It encodes CASLPRPGQGGETQYF.